This T cell receptor beta chain is drawn from a study of CD8 T cells in Susac syndrome. Reverse transcription of about 0.5 to 1 ug RNA was carried out with random hexamers. By means of immunoSEQ multiplex PCR, TCR beta CDR3 spanning 54 Vbeta and 13 Jbeta underwent amplification. TCRdb called the immunoSEQ multiplex PCR reads again in MiXCR, with one record for every CDR3 protein. The table records approximately 120,000 distinct CDR3 sequences, more than 75% of them present only once. This clonotype has a single count. The T cells that were sequenced for TCR beta were CD8+ and CD4+ cells from blood. The TEMRA cells underwent FACS enrichment, while the CD8+ and CD4+ T cells underwent negative isolation. CDR1 MGHRA and CDR2 YSYEKL come from the germline V gene. The CDR3 contains 15 residues. After removal of 2 bases from V and 5 bases from J, the junction contained 6 bases not matched to a gene.

This chain joins TRBV4-1 and TRBJ1-1, with TRBD1 matching 9 bases. Sequenced sample: CD8+ T cells from PBMCs. The TCR was taken from a human donor with multiple sclerosis. CDR3 region: CASSQSQGAQTEAFF. CDR3 in DNA: TGCGCCAGCAGCCAATCACAGGGGGCGCAGACTGAAGCTTTCTTT.